The 3 T cell receptor beta chains reported below all come from one sample, sequenced in a study of OX40 agonist ivuxolimab in advanced cancers. The repertoire was sequenced with immunoSEQ multiplex PCR; TCRdb's copy has only in-frame clones and lacks some. Altogether about 100,000 clones are present, 80% to 95% being singletons, with the ten largest covering about 0.51%. Sequenced material: CD4+ or CD8+ T cells sorted from blood, taken in a trial of the OX40 agonist ivuxolimab. The receptors shown here come from an adult with an advanced solid tumor such as melanoma, head and neck, liver or kidney cancer.

The rearrangement uses TRBV28 and TRBJ2-1; tentatively, D is TRBD2 (5 bases). Germline-derived CDR1 and CDR2 are MDHEN and SYDVKM. This CDR3 contains 13 residues. V was pared by 2 bases and J by 7 bases, with 9 bases between. CDR3 nucleotides: TGTGCCAGCAGTTTACGGCTAGCTAATGAGCAGTTCTTC. Translation: CASSLRLANEQFF.

The J gene is TRBJ2-5, the V gene TRBV6-6, with TRBD2 matching 9 bases. The CDR3 runs to 15 residues. Germline V gene sequence: CDR1 MNHNY, CDR2 SVGAGI (reference sequence). J was trimmed by 1 base and V by 6 bases; bases with no gene match: 6. The CDR3 protein is CASRVAGASQETQYF. Here the CDR3 DNA reads TGTGCCAGCAGGGTAGCGGGAGCATCCCAAGAGACCCAGTACTTC.

The rearrangement uses TRBV5-1 and TRBJ2-7; 7 bases are shared with TRBD2. Germline loops: CDR1 SGHRS, CDR2 YFSETQ. The CDR3 sequence is 14 residues long. V dropped 4 bases and J dropped 6; count of bases not matched to a gene: 10. The CDR3 sequence: CASSGTNGRGEQYF. DNA for the CDR3: TGCGCCAGCAGCGGGACTAACGGCCGGGGCGAGCAGTACTTC.